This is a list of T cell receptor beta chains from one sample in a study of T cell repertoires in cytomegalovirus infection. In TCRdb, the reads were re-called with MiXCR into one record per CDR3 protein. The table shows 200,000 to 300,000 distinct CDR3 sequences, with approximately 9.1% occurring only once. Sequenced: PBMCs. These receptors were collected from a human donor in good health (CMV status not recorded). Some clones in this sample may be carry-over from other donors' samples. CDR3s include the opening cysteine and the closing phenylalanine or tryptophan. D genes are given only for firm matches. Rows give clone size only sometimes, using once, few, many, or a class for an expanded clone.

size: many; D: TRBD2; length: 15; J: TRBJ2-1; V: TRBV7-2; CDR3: CASSASGGVYNEQFF; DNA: TGTGCCAGCAGCGCCAGCGGGGGGGTTTACAATGAGCAGTTCTTC
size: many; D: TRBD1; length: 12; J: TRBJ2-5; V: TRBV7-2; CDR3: CASSLDRGTQYF; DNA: TGTGCCAGCAGCTTAGACAGGGGGACCCAGTACTTC
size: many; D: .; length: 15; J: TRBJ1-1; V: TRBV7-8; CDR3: CASSLWRGTAGEAFF; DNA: TGTGCCAGCAGCCTCTGGCGAGGGACGGCAGGTGAAGCTTTCTTT
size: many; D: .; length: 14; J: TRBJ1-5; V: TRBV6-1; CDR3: CASRKDSSNQPQHF; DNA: TGTGCCAGCAGGAAAGACAGTAGCAATCAGCCCCAGCATTTT
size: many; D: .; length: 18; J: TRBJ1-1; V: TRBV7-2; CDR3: CASSLVGTGTAVHTEAFF; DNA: TGTGCCAGCAGCTTAGTAGGTACAGGGACCGCGGTGCACACTGAAGCTTTCTTT
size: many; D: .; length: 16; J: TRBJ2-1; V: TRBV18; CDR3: CASSPGAMNSYNEQFF; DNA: TGTGCCAGCTCACCAGGGGCGATGAACTCCTACAATGAGCAGTTCTTC
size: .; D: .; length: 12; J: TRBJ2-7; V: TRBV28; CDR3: CASSTDNYEQYF; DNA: TGTGCCAGCAGTACAGATAACTACGAGCAGTACTTC
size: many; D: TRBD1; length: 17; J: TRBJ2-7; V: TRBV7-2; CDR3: CASSLLFSGQGSYEQYF; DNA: TGTGCCAGCAGCTTACTGTTTTCGGGACAGGGAAGCTACGAGCAGTACTTC
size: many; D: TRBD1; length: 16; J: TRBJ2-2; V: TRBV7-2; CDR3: CASSSIRTGNTGELFF; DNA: TGTGCCAGCAGCTCGATCCGGACAGGGAACACCGGGGAGCTGTTTTTT
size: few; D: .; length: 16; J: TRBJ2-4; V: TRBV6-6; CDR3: CASSYSVVRAKNIQYF; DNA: TGTGCCAGCAGTTACTCAGTTGTGCGGGCCAAAAACATTCAGTACTTC
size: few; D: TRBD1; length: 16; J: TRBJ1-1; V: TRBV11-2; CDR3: CASTLRDSGYGTEAFF; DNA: TGTGCCAGCACCCTGAGGGACAGTGGTTACGGCACTGAAGCTTTCTTT
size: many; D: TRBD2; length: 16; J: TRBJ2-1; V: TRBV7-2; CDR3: CASSFRWDYTYNEQFF; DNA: TGTGCCAGCAGCTTCCGCTGGGACTATACTTACAATGAGCAGTTCTTC
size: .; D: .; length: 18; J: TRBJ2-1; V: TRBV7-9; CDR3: CASRISPRGGLPDDEQFF; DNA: TGTGCCAGCAGGATCTCACCCCGGGGCGGGCTGCCTGACGATGAGCAGTTCTTC
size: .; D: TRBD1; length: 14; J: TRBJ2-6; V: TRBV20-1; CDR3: CSAPDRAGANVLTF; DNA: TGCAGTGCACCAGACAGGGCCGGGGCCAACGTCCTGACTTTC
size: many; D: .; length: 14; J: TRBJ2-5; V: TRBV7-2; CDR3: CASSDSVFRATQYF; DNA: TGTGCCAGCAGCGATAGCGTTTTTCGGGCGACCCAGTACTTC
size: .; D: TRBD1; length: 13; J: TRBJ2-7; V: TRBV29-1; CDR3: CSVLGGQGAEQYF; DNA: TGCAGCGTTCTAGGAGGACAGGGGGCCGAGCAGTACTTC
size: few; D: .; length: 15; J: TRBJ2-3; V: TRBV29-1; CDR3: CSVPPRGASTDTQYF; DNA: TGCAGCGTTCCTCCCCGGGGGGCGAGCACAGATACGCAGTATTTT
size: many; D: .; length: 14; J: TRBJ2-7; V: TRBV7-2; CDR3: CASSSTGFPYEQYF; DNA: TGTGCCAGCAGCTCGACAGGATTCCCCTACGAGCAGTACTTC
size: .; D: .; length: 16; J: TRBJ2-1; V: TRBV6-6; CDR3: CATQVRGLKTYNEQFF; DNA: TGTGCCACCCAAGTTAGGGGTCTCAAGACCTACAATGAGCAGTTCTTC
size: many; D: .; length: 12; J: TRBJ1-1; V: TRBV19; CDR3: CASKNMNTEAFF; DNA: TGTGCCAGTAAAAACATGAACACTGAAGCTTTCTTT
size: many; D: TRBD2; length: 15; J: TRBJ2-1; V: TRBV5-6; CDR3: CASSFKAGAYNEQFF; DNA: TGTGCCAGCAGCTTTAAAGCGGGGGCCTACAATGAGCAGTTCTTC
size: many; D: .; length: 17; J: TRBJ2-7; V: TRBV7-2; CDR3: CASSSRGDNLNAYEQYF; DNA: TGTGCCAGCAGCTCAAGGGGGGACAACCTCAACGCCTACGAGCAGTACTTC
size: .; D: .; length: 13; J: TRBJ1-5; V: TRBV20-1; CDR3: CSASPRGNQPQHF; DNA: TGCAGTGCTAGTCCCCGGGGCAATCAGCCCCAGCATTTT
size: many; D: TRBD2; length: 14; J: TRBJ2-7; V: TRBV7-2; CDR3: CASSLGGSMYEQYF; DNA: TGTGCCAGCAGCTTGGGCGGGAGCATGTACGAGCAGTACTTC
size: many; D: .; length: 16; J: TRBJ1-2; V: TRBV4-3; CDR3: CASSQESGPGRGGYTF; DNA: TGCGCCAGCAGCCAAGAATCGGGGCCAGGCAGGGGTGGCTACACCTTC
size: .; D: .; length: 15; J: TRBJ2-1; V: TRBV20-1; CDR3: CSASLSGGALNEQFF; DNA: TGCAGTGCCAGTTTGAGTGGGGGGGCCCTCAATGAGCAGTTCTTC
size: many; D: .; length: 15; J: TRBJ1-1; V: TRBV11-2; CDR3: CASSPDVAVNTEAFF; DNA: TGTGCCAGCAGCCCGGATGTGGCCGTGAACACTGAAGCTTTCTTT
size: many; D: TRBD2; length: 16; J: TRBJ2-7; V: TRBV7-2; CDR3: CASSLVAGGLSYEQYF; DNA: TGTGCCAGCAGCTTAGTTGCGGGGGGCCTCTCCTACGAGCAGTACTTC
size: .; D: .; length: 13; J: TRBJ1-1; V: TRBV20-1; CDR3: CSARPPGYTEAFF; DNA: TGCAGTGCTAGACCCCCGGGCTACACTGAAGCTTTCTTT
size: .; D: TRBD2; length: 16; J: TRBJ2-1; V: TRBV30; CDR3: CAWSDIAGGSRNEQFF; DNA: TGTGCCTGGAGTGATATAGCGGGGGGGTCTAGAAATGAGCAGTTCTTC
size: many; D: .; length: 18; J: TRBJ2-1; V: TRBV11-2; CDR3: CASSFLRVSATTANEQFF; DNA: TGTGCCAGCAGCTTCCTTAGGGTATCCGCTACAACCGCCAATGAGCAGTTCTTC
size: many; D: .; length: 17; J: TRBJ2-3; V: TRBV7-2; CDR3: CASSLISTGWGTDTQYF; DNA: TGTGCCAGCAGCTTAATTAGTACAGGGTGGGGCACAGATACGCAGTATTTT
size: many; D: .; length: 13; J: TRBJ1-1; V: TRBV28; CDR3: CASSLPGTAEAFF; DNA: TGTGCCAGCAGCTTACCCGGGACGGCGGAAGCTTTCTTT